The 23 T cell receptor beta chains reported below all come from one sample, sequenced in a study of blood T cells in healthy people across ages. Combining a sample-barcoded 5' primer with a J-beta primer mix, a second PCR ran for about 6 to 11 cycles. TCRdb reprocessed the 5' RACE reads via MiXCR and lists one record per CDR3 protein. The sample lists roughly 1,700,000 distinct CDR3 sequences; 28% were seen once. The sequencing input was blood. The receptors derive from a woman aged 25 to 39 in good health.

In its sample, this clonotype was seen a few times. The chain recombines TRBV7-9 with TRBJ1-6; D not resolved. V lost 3 bases to trimming and J lost 0 bases, with 9 bases between them. CDR3 length: 16 residues. Germline lookup yields CDR1 SEHNR and CDR2 FQNEAQ (reference sequence). CDR3 DNA sequence: TGTGCCAGCAGCTTTGACACGAGCTCCTATAATTCACCCCTCCACTTT. Amino acid sequence: CASSFDTSSYNSPLHF.

The CDR3 region is CASSPRYDGNEKLFF. The DNA of the CDR3 is TGTGCCAGCAGCCCTCGCTACGACGGGAACGAAAAACTGTTTTTT. V and J are TRBV5-6 and TRBJ1-4; D is unresolved. CDR3 length equals 15 residues. Germline CDR1 is SGHDT and CDR2 is YYEEEE. Trimming removed 4 bases at V and 8 bases at J, with 18 bases between.

The gene calls are TRBV7-2 and TRBJ2-7; D may match TRBD1 or TRBD2 (5 bases each). Germline V gives CDR1 SGHTA, CDR2 FQGNSA. With 4 bases removed from V and 0 bases from J, the gap between germline ends came to 16 bases. The CDR3 loop spans 16 amino acids. The CDR3 loop reads CASSSWGTVSSYEQYF. CDR3 bases: TGTGCCAGCAGCTCCTGGGGGACCGTAAGCTCCTACGAGCAGTACTTC. Full variable domain (rest looked up from reference TRBV7-2 and TRBJ2-7): GAGVSQSPSNKVTEKGKDVELRCDPISGHTALYWYRQSLGQGLEFLIYFQGNSAPDKSGLPSDRFSAERTGGSVSTLTIQRTQQEDSAVYLCASSSWGTVSSYEQYFGPGTRLTVT.

The genes are TRBV25-1 and TRBJ1-2; TRBD1 is a possible D gene (5 bases). CDR1 and CDR2 from the germline V gene are MGHDK and SYGVNS. Trimming took 5 bases from V and 8 from J, leaving 12 bases between them. The CDR3 covers 12 residues. The CDR3, as DNA: TGTGCCAGCAGTCAGCCCCGACAGGGCTACACCTTC. It yields the protein CASSQPRQGYTF.

This clonotype has a single count. The junction shows a germline mismatch at one end, possibly a read error. The chain is built from TRBV11-2 and TRBJ2-1; TRBD1 matches at 9 bases. CDR1 and CDR2 (germline): SGHAT, FQNNGV. CDR3 length: 15 amino acids. CDR3 residues: CTSRLTGGLANEQFF. The CDR3 DNA follows: TGTACCAGCAGATTGACAGGGGGGCTGGCCAATGAGCAGTTCTTC.

This clonotype was recorded only once. The genes are TRBV29-1 and TRBJ1-2, with TRBD1 matching over 7 bases. With V trimmed by 4 bases and J by 3 bases, 11 bases remained unmatched. Germline V gene data show CDR1 as SQVTM and CDR2 as ANQGSEA. This CDR3 is 15 amino acids long. CDR3 DNA: TGCAGCGTTGCTCCGGGACAGAGGAATGACTATGGCTACACCTTC. Encoded protein: CSVAPGQRNDYGYTF.

This clonotype was seen only a few times. The chain uses TRBV5-1 and TRBJ2-1; 9 positions match TRBD1. There are 15 residues in the CDR3. The germline CDR1 and CDR2 sequences are SGHRS and YFSETQ. V trimming: 3 bases; J trimming: 9 bases; junction bases outside the gene matches: 10. The CDR3 region is CASSSGDREVGEQFF. In DNA form, the CDR3 reads TGCGCCAGCAGCTCAGGGGACAGGGAAGTAGGTGAGCAGTTCTTC.

This clonotype was seen ten or more times. The rearrangement links TRBV4-1 to TRBJ2-5; D not certain. V was trimmed by 2 bases and J by 5 bases, leaving 9 bases between them. CDR3 length: 13 residues. From germline, CDR1 is MGHRA and CDR2 YSYEKL. For the CDR3, the DNA is TGCGCCAGCAGCCAACTCCGAAGCGAGACCCAGTACTTC. This translates into CASSQLRSETQYF.

The rearrangement links TRBV20-1 to TRBJ1-1; D unclear. Germline V gene lookup returns CDR1 DFQATT and CDR2 SNEGSKA (reference sequence). CDR3 length: 15 residues. V was pared by 0 bases and J by 0 bases, with 11 bases between. This chain's CDR3 is CSARDPRQMNTEAFF. The CDR3 region has the DNA TGCAGTGCTAGAGATCCGCGGCAAATGAACACTGAAGCTTTCTTT.

A note on this clonotype: Sequence at one end of the junction differs from germline and may be a read error. V gene TRBV2 combines with J gene TRBJ2-3, with D possibly matching TRBD1 (5 bases). CDR1 and CDR2 (germline): SNHLY, FYNNEI. This CDR3 has 13 amino acids. Here the CDR3 DNA reads TGTGCCAGCAGTGCTCAGGGCACAGATACGCGGTATTTT. It is translated as CASSAQGTDTRYF.

Comment on this clonotype: One base away lies a much larger clone, so this may be a sequencing read error. The rearrangement links TRBV5-1 to TRBJ1-2; D may be TRBD1 (5 bases). Trimming took off 4 bases at V and 8 bases at J, with 18 bases between the two ends. CDR3 size: 14 residues. CDR1 and CDR2 (germline): SGHRS, YFSETQ. CDR3 residues: CASSTSGAGNGYTF. The CDR3 DNA follows: TGCGCCAGCAGCACGAGCGGGGCAGGGAACGGCTACACCTTC. The whole variable domain, remainder taken from reference TRBV5-1 and TRBJ1-2, is KAGVTQTPRYLIKTRGQQVTLSCSPISGHRSVSWYQQTPGQGLQFLFEYFSETQRNKGNFPGRFSGRQFSNSRSEMNVSTLELGDSALYLCASSTSGAGNGYTFGSGTRLTVV.

This clonotype came up a few times. This chain links TRBV28 with TRBJ2-3; D may be TRBD1 (6 bases). Trimming removed 5 bases at V and 5 bases at J, with 14 bases between. Germline V gene sequence: CDR1 MDHEN, CDR2 SYDVKM. The CDR3 loop spans 14 amino acids. The CDR3 sequence is CASSLGQTEDTQYF. CDR3 nucleotides: TGTGCCAGCAGTCTCGGACAGACCGAAGATACGCAGTATTTT.

A word on this clonotype: At one of its ends the junction is not consistent with the germline gene, which may arise from a read error. The genes are TRBV20-1 and TRBJ2-6; perhaps TRBD1 as D (5 bases). The CDR3 sequence is 12 residues long. The germline gives CDR1 DFQATT, CDR2 SNEGSKA (reference sequence). CDR3 nucleotide sequence: TGCAGTGTTTCCTCTGGGGCCGACGTCCTGACTTTC. This codes for CSVSSGADVLTF.

The table lists this clonotype with a few counts. The chain couples TRBV5-1 to TRBJ1-4, with 9 bases that match TRBD1. This CDR3 spans 15 amino acids. V shed 6 bases, J shed 6 bases, and the junction held 9 bases outside the gene matches. Germline CDR1 is SGHRS and CDR2 is YFSETQ. For the CDR3, the DNA is TGCGCCAGCAACCCGACCGGGACAGGGCATGAAAAACTGTTTTTT. Protein: CASNPTGTGHEKLFF.

This sequence joins TRBV14 and TRBJ2-5; a weak D match, TRBD1 (6 bases). From germline, CDR1 is SGHDN and CDR2 FVKESK. V was pared by 4 bases and J by 7 bases, with 16 bases between. The CDR3 runs to 14 residues. The CDR3 bases are TGTGCCAGCAGCCCCTTACAGGGTTGGGGGACCCAGTACTTC. Its translation is CASSPLQGWGTQYF.

In its sample, this clonotype was seen many times. This may be a read error, as it is one base from a much larger clone. The V gene is TRBV12-3 or TRBV12-4, the J gene TRBJ2-5; D uncertain. Trimming shortened V by 6 bases and J by 5 bases, and 7 bases separated the two germline ends. The CDR3 loop spans 11 amino acids. The CDR3 sequence is CASRYRETQYF. The CDR3 DNA follows: TGTGCCAGCAGGTACCGGGAGACCCAGTACTTC.

This clonotype has only a few counts. V is TRBV12-3 or TRBV12-4 and J is TRBJ1-1; D is unclear. V was shortened by 1 base and J by 4 bases, with 7 bases between the two germline ends. The CDR3 totals 13 residues. CDR3 in amino acids: CASSLVFGTEAFF. Here the CDR3 DNA reads TGTGCCAGCAGTTTAGTGTTTGGCACTGAAGCTTTCTTT.

This clonotype was recorded at least ten times. The chain carries TRBV29-1 and TRBJ2-3; 8 bases fit TRBD2. The CDR3 consists of 16 residues. With 4 bases clipped from V and 0 bases from J, the junction kept 9 bases outside the gene matches. The germline CDR1 and CDR2 sequences are SQVTM and ANQGSEA. DNA for the CDR3: TGCAGCGTTGGAGGGCGTGAGCGGGGGAGCACAGATACGCAGTATTTT. Residues: CSVGGRERGSTDTQYF.

V and J are TRBV28 and TRBJ1-2; 7 nucleotides align to TRBD1. J lost 4 bases, V lost 5 bases, and 4 bases had no gene match. From germline, CDR1 is MDHEN and CDR2 SYDVKM. CDR3 length equals 13 residues. The CDR3 DNA follows: TGTGCCAGCAGTACAGGGGCGGCCTATGGCTACACCTTC. This translates into CASSTGAAYGYTF.

CDR3 nucleotides: TGCAGTGCTAGCCGGGACGCAAACTATGGCTACACCTTC. It yields the protein CSASRDANYGYTF. The chain combines TRBV20-1 with TRBJ1-2; possible D gene TRBD1, 5 bases. CDR1 is DFQATT and CDR2 is SNEGSKA in the germline V gene (reference sequence). The CDR3 totals 13 residues. The V end was cut by 3 bases, the J end by 2 bases, with 10 bases between.

The table lists this clonotype with many counts. This sequence joins TRBV20-1 and TRBJ1-1; D call uncertain. Trimming cost V 2 bases and J 2 bases, with 9 bases left between them. The CDR3 is made up of 13 amino acids. Germline V lookup: CDR1 DFQATT, CDR2 SNEGSKA (reference sequence). The CDR3 loop reads CSARHPQNTEAFF. The CDR3 DNA sequence: TGCAGTGCTAGACACCCCCAAAACACTGAAGCTTTCTTT.

The chain has TRBV20-1 and TRBJ2-1; D gene uncertain. The germline gives CDR1 DFQATT, CDR2 SNEGSKA (reference sequence). Trimming took 7 bases from V and 5 from J, leaving 12 bases between them. This CDR3 spans 12 amino acids. The CDR3 is CSELTKNNEQFF. The CDR3 DNA reads as TGCAGTGAGTTAACGAAAAACAATGAGCAGTTCTTC.

This clonotype was detected a few times. The rearrangement joins TRBV10-2 to TRBJ2-7; D is unresolved. Per germline, CDR1 WSHSY and CDR2 SAAADI. The V gene lost 2 bases and the J gene lost 1 base, with 9 bases spanning the gap. The CDR3 covers 14 residues. The DNA of the CDR3 is TGCGCCAGCAGTGAGATAAGCAGTTCCTACGAGCAGTACTTC. It encodes CASSEISSSYEQYF.